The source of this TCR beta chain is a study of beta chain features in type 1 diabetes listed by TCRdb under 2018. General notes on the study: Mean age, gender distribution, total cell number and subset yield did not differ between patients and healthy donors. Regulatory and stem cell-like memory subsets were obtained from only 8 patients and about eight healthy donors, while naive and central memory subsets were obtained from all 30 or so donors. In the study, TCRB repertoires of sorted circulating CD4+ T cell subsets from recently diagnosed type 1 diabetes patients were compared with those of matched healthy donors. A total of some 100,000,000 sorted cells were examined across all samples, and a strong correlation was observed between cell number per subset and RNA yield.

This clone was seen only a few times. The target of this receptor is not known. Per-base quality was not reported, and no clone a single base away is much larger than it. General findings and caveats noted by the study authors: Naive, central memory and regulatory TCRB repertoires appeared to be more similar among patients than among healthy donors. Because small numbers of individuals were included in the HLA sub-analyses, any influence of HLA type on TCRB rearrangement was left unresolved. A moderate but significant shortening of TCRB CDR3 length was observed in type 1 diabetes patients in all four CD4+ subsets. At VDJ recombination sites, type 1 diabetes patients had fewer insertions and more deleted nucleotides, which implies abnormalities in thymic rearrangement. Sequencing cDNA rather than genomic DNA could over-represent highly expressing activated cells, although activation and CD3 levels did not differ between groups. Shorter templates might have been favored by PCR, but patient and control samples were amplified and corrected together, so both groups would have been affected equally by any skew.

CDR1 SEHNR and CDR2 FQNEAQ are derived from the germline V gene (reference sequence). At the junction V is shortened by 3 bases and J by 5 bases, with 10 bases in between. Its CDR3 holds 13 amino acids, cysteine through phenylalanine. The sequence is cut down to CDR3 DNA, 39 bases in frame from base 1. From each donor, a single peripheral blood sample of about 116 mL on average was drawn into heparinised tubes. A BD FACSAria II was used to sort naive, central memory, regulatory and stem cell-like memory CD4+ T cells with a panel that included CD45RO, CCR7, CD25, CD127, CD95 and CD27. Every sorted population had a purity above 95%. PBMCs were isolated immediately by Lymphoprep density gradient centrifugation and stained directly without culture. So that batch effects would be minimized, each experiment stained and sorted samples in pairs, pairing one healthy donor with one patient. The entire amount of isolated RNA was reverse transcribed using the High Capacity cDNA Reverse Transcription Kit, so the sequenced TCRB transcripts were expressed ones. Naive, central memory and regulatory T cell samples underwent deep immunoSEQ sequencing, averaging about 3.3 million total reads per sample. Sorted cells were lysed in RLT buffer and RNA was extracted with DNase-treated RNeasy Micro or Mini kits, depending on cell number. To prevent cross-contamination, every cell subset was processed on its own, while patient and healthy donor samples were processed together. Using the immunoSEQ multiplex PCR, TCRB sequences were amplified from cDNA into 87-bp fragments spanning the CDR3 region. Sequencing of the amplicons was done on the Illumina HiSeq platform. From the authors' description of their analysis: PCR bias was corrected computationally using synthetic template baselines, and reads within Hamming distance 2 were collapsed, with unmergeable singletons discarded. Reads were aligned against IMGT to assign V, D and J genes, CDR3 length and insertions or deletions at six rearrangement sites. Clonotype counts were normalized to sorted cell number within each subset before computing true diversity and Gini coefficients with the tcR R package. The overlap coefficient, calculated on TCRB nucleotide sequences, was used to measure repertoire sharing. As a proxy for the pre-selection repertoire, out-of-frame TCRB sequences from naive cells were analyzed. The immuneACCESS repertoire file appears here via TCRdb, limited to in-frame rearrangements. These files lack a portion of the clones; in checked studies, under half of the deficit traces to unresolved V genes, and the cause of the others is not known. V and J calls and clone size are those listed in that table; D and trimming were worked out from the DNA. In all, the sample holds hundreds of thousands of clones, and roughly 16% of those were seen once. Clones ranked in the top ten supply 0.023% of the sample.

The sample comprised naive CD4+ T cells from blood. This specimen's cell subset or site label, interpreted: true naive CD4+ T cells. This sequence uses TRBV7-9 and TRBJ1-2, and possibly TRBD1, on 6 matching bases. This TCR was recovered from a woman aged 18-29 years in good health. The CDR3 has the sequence CASSFTGRYGYTF. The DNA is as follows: TGTGCCAGCAGCTTCACAGGGCGTTATGGCTACACCTTC.